These 13 T cell receptor beta chains originate from one sample sequenced in a study of shared clonotypes between healthy human individuals. Assay used: immunoSEQ multiplex PCR; TCRdb lists only in-frame clones, some missing. The sample includes 2 million to 2.5 million clones, 80% to 95% of them seen just once. The sample consisted of naive CD4+ T cells from PBMCs. Subset here: CD45RA+ positively selected. The receptors were sampled from a young man in good health. Some clones in this sample may be carry-over from other donors' samples.

The chain is built from TRBV9 and TRBJ1-5, with no clear D. CDR3 size: 15 residues. Germline V lookup: CDR1 SGDLS, CDR2 YYNGEE. The V and J ends lost 3 bases and 4 bases respectively, with 14 bases between them. CDR3 DNA sequence: TGTGCCAGCAGCGCAATGCCAGGACTGAATCAGCCCCAGCATTTT. Amino acid sequence: CASSAMPGLNQPQHF.

This chain uses TRBV5-1 with TRBJ1-1; tentative D call: TRBD1 (5 bases). The CDR3 spans 15 residues. Between the trimmed V and J ends, which lost 3 bases and 6 bases, there was a span of 18 bases. Per the germline V gene, CDR1 is SGHRS and CDR2 is YFSETQ. Here the CDR3 DNA reads TGCGCCAGCAGCTCACTGACACGAGAAGGGGCTGAAGCTTTCTTT. Residues: CASSSLTREGAEAFF.

This chain uses TRBV21-1 with TRBJ1-1; the DNA was not compared with TRBD1, the D call given in the table. TRBV21-1 is described as a pseudogene. CDR3 length: 12 amino acids. The CDR3 region has the DNA TGTGCCAGCGGGACAGGGAGCACTGAAGCTTTCTTT. Translating gives CASGTGSTEAFF.

The chain combines TRBV25-1 with TRBJ1-6; no firm D call. This CDR3 contains 15 residues. From germline, CDR1 is MGHDK and CDR2 SYGVNS. V shed 1 base and J shed 10 bases, with 14 bases lying between them. CDR3 in amino acids: CASSEFKGNRSPLHF. CDR3 nucleotides: TGTGCCAGCAGTGAATTCAAAGGGAATCGGTCACCCCTCCACTTT.

The chain employs TRBV5-6 and TRBJ2-1; maybe TRBD2 (7 bases). CDR3 length: 14 residues. CDR1 is SGHDT, CDR2 YYEEEE, per germline. V was shortened by 4 bases and J by 12 bases, with 20 bases between the two germline ends. CDR3 protein: CASSLYRALAGQFF. CDR3 in DNA: TGTGCCAGCAGCCTCTACAGGGCCTTAGCGGGGCAGTTCTTC.

The chain recombines TRBV7-3 with TRBJ2-3; the match to TRBD2 covers 11 bases. The CDR3 has 16 residues. Germline CDR1 is SGHTA and CDR2 is FQGTGA. The V gene end was trimmed by 4 bases and the J gene end by 8 bases; junction bases not matched to a gene: 11. CDR3 protein: CASSYAPLAGGGTQYF. The DNA for the CDR3 is TGTGCCAGCAGCTACGCGCCGCTAGCGGGAGGCGGTACGCAGTATTTT.

V is TRBV30 and J is TRBJ1-1; TRBD1 might be the D (6 bases). In germline, CDR1 is GTSNPN, CDR2 SVGIG (reference sequence). The CDR3 contains 15 residues. With 4 bases removed from V and 0 bases from J, the gap between germline ends came to 15 bases. CDR3 sequence reads: CAWNHRGAMNTEAFF. Here the CDR3 DNA reads TGTGCCTGGAATCATAGGGGGGCGATGAACACTGAAGCTTTCTTT.

The chain couples TRBV7-6 to TRBJ2-4; 8 bases match TRBD1. The length of the CDR3 is 15 residues. V lost 2 bases to trimming and J lost 8 bases; unmatched junction nucleotides: 8. CDR1 and CDR2 from the germline V gene are SGHVS and FNYEAQ. CDR3 DNA sequence: TGTGCCAGCAGCTTATCGGGCAGGGGGCAGGACATTCAGTACTTC. It encodes CASSLSGRGQDIQYF. Based on the CDR3 plus reference TRBV7-6 and TRBJ2-4, the full variable domain is GAGVSQSPRYKVTKRGQDVALRCDPISGHVSLYWYRQALGQGPEFLTYFNYEAQQDKSGLPNDRFSAERPEGSISTLTIQRTEQRDSAMYRCASSLSGRGQDIQYFGAGTRLSVL.

The genes are TRBV5-8 and TRBJ2-2; TRBD1 aligns across 7 bases. Germline assignment: CDR1 SGHTS and CDR2 YDEGEE. This CDR3 has 16 amino acids. With 1 base clipped from V and 0 bases from J, the junction kept 3 bases outside the gene matches. The CDR3 region has the DNA TGTGCCAGCAGCTTGCCGGGACAGACGAACACCGGGGAGCTGTTTTTT. It translates to CASSLPGQTNTGELFF. Full variable domain (outside the CDR3, taken from reference TRBV5-8 and TRBJ2-2): EAGVTQSPTHLIKTRGQQATLRCSPISGHTSVYWYQQALGLGLQFLLWYDEGEERNRGNFPPRFSGRQFPNYSSELNVNALELEDSALYLCASSLPGQTNTGELFFGEGSRLTVL.

The chain carries TRBV6-5 and TRBJ1-1; TRBD1 might be the D (5 bases). V lost 7 bases, J lost 4 bases, and 10 bases lay in between. CDR3 size: 12 residues. CDR1 is MNHEY and CDR2 is SVGAGI in the germline V gene. The DNA of the CDR3 is TGTGCCAGCATAAGGCAGGGCACTGAAGCTTTCTTT. Its protein is CASIRQGTEAFF.

This chain joins TRBV10-3 and TRBJ2-7; 7 nucleotides align to TRBD1. The CDR3 runs 13 residues. CDR1 is ENHRY, CDR2 SYGVKD, per germline. Unmatched junction bases numbered 3, after V lost 4 bases and J lost 3 bases. In DNA, the CDR3 is TGTGCCATCAGTGGGGGGACAGTCTACGAGCAGTACTTC. This gives the protein CAISGGTVYEQYF.

The rearrangement links TRBV6-5 to TRBJ1-2, with D hard to call. Trimming pared 2 bases from V and 3 bases from J, leaving 7 bases between. The CDR3 is 13 residues long. CDR1 is MNHEY, CDR2 SVGAGI, per germline. CDR3 DNA sequence: TGTGCCAGCAGTTACGTTGGAGACTATGGCTACACCTTC. Encoded protein: CASSYVGDYGYTF.

The chain joins TRBV7-2 to TRBJ1-4; tentative D call: TRBD1 (5 bases). Germline V gives CDR1 SGHTA, CDR2 FQGNSA. This CDR3 has 15 residues. V dropped 2 bases and J dropped 2 bases, with 9 bases sitting between them. CDR3 sequence: CASSLSGRTNEKLFF. The CDR3, as DNA: TGTGCCAGCAGCTTATCAGGGAGGACTAATGAAAAACTGTTTTTT.